Listed below are T cell receptor beta chains from one sample, sequenced in a study of blood T cell repertoires in COVID-19. Assay used: immunoSEQ multiplex PCR; TCRdb lists only in-frame clones, some missing. Of around 100,000 clones in the sample, approximately 74% were seen once. The source material was peripheral blood. The source is a man aged 65 to 79 with COVID-19, enrolled during active disease. CDR3s include the opening cysteine and the closing phenylalanine or tryptophan. The D gene is left open where the match is weak. Size is stated for part of the rows, as once, few or many counts, or as a class when the clone is expanded.

D: TRBD2; size: -; V: TRBV5-1; J: TRBJ2-1; CDR3: CASSAILAGDYNEQFF; DNA: TGCGCCAGCAGCGCTATACTAGCGGGAGATTACAATGAGCAGTTCTTC
D: TRBD1; size: -; V: TRBV15; J: TRBJ1-4; CDR3: CATSRDRGNEKLFF; DNA: TGTGCCACCAGCAGGGACAGGGGGAATGAAAAACTGTTTTTT
D: -; size: -; V: TRBV19; J: TRBJ2-2; CDR3: CASSIVTGPTLELFF; DNA: TGTGCCAGTAGTATCGTGACAGGTCCTACCTTGGAGCTGTTTTTT
D: -; size: -; V: TRBV9; J: TRBJ2-4; CDR3: CASSVTSGAENIQYF; DNA: TGTGCCAGCAGCGTAACCTCAGGGGCTGAAAACATTCAGTACTTC
D: -; size: few; V: TRBV6-5; J: TRBJ2-1; CDR3: CASTPGGWNNEQFF; DNA: TGTGCCAGCACCCCCGGAGGATGGAACAATGAGCAGTTCTTC
D: TRBD1; size: -; V: TRBV25-1; J: TRBJ2-4; CDR3: CASSDSWGQKNIQYF; DNA: TGTGCCAGCAGTGATAGCTGGGGACAGAAAAACATTCAGTACTTC
D: -; size: -; V: TRBV6-2/TRBV6-3; J: TRBJ2-5; CDR3: CASSRNPGIWQETQYF; DNA: TGTGCCAGCAGTCGAAACCCGGGGATTTGGCAAGAGACCCAGTACTTC
D: -; size: -; V: TRBV18; J: TRBJ2-1; CDR3: CASSQKVQGADEQFF; DNA: TGTGCCAGCTCTCAGAAAGTACAGGGAGCTGATGAGCAGTTCTTC
D: -; size: -; V: TRBV6-6; J: TRBJ1-6; CDR3: CASTTGNSPLHF; DNA: TGTGCCAGCACTACGGGTAATTCACCCCTCCACTTT
D: -; size: few; V: TRBV4-1; J: TRBJ2-1; CDR3: CASSQGPSETYNEQFF; DNA: TGCGCCAGCAGTCAGGGACCTAGCGAAACCTACAATGAGCAGTTCTTC